This TCR beta chain was recorded in a study of T-cell memory formation after mild COVID-19. Constant-segment primers and 5'RACE yielded cDNA libraries for TCR alpha and TCR beta, each carrying sample barcodes and UMIs. TCRdb re-called the 5' RACE reads through MiXCR, storing one row per CDR3 protein. There are 55,000 to 75,000 distinct CDR3 sequences in the sample; about 30% occur only once, and roughly 45% lies in the top ten. Germline V gives CDR1 SGHNT, CDR2 YENEEA. Trimming took 5 bases from V and 3 from J; bases not matched to a gene: 4. This CDR3 spans 15 amino acids. Study-wide points: Day 15 to 85 contracting clones showed balanced CD4/CD8; day 15 to 37 expanders favored CD4+.

A word on this clonotype: Its antigen is as yet unknown.

This receptor was obtained from a man between 18 and 29 years old who had mild COVID-19 (a few samples of this study predate the infection). Cell type and time point are not known. This chain uses TRBV11-3 with TRBJ2-1; 10 positions agree with TRBD1. The sequenced sample consisted of PBMCs or a T cell subset sorted from them (not recorded which). This chain's CDR3 is CASSRTGGIYNEQFF. The CDR3 nucleotides read TGTGCCAGCAGCCGGACAGGGGGGATCTACAATGAGCAGTTCTTC. The full variable domain, its missing parts supplied by reference TRBV11-3 and TRBJ2-1, is EAGVVQSPRYKIIEKKQPVAFWCNPISGHNTLYWYLQNLGQGPELLIRYENEEAVDDSQLPKDRFSAERLKGVDSTLKIQPAELGDSAVYLCASSRTGGIYNEQFFGPGTRLTVL.